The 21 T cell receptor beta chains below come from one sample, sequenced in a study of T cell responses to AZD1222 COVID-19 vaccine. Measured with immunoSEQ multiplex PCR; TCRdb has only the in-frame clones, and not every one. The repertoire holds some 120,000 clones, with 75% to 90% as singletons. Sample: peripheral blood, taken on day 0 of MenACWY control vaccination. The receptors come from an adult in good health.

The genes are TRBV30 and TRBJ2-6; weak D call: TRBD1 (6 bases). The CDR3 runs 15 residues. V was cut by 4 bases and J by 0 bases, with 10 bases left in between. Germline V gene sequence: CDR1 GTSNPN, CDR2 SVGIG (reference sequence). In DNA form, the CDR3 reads TGTGCCTGGACCCAGGGGAACTCTGGGGCCAACGTCCTGACTTTC. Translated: CAWTQGNSGANVLTF.

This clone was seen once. The CDR3 coding sequence is TGTGCCAGCAGCGTCGGGACAGGGGCTGGGGAGACCCAGTACTTC. Amino acid sequence: CASSVGTGAGETQYF. The rearrangement joins TRBV9 to TRBJ2-5, with 10 nucleotides matching TRBD1. The CDR3 contains 15 residues. CDR1 SGDLS and CDR2 YYNGEE come from the germline V gene. J gave up 5 bases and V 2 bases, and 6 bases lay outside the gene matches.

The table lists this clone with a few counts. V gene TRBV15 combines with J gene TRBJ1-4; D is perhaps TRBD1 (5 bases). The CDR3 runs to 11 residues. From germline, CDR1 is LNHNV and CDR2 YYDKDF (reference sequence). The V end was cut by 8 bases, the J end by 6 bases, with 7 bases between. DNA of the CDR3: TGTGCCACCGCACAGGATGAAAAACTGTTTTTT. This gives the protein CATAQDEKLFF.

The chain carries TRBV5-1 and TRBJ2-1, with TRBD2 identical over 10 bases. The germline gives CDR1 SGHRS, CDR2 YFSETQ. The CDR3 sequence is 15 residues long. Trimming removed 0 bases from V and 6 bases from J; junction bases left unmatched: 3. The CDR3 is CASSLDVAGGNEQFF. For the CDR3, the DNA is TGCGCCAGCAGCTTGGATGTAGCGGGAGGCAATGAGCAGTTCTTC.

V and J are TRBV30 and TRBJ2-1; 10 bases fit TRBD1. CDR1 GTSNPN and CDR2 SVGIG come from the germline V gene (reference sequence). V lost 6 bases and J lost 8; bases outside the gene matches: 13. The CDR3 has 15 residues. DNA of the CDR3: TGTGCCTGTACGGCCAAGGGACAGGGGATATATGAGCAGTTCTTC. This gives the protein CACTAKGQGIYEQFF.

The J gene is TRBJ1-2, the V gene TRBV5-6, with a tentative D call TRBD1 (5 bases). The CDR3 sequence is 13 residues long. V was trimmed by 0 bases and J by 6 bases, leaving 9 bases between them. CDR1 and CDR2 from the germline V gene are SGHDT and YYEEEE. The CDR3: CASSLGQSNGYTF. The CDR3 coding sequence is TGTGCCAGCAGCTTGGGACAGAGTAATGGCTACACCTTC.

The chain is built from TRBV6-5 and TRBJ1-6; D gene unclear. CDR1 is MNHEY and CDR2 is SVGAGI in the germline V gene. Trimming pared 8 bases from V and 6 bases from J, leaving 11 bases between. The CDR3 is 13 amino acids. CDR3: CASVATINSPLHF. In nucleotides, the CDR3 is TGTGCCAGCGTCGCCACGATTAATTCACCCCTCCACTTT.

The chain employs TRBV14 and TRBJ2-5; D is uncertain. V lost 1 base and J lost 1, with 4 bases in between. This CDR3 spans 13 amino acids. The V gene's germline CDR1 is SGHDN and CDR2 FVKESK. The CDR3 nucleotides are TGTGCCAGCAGCCAAGCCCCCCAAGAGACCCAGTACTTC. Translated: CASSQAPQETQYF.

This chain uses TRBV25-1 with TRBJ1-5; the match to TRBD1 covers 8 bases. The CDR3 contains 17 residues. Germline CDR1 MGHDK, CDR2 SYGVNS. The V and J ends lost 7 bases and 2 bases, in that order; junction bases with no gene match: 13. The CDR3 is CASTPSKDRARNQPQHF. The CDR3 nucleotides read TGTGCCAGCACCCCGTCGAAGGACAGGGCACGCAATCAGCCCCAGCATTTT.

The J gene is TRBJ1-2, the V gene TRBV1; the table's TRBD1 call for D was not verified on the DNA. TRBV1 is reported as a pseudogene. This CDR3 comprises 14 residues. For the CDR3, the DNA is TGCACCAGCAGACGACAGGCTCTAAACTATGGCTACACCTTC. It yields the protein CTSRRQALNYGYTF.

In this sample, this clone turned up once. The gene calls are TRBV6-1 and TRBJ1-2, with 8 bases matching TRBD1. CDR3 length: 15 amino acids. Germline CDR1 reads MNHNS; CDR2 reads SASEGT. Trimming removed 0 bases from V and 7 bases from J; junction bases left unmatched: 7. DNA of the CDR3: TGTGCCAGCAGTGAAGCGAGGTCAGGGGGCAGTGGCTACACCTTC. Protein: CASSEARSGGSGYTF.

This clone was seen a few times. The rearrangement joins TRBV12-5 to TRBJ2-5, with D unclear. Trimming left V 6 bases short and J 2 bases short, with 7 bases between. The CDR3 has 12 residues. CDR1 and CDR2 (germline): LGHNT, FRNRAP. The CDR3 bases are TGTGCTAGTGGGAGGTTTCAAGAGACCCAGTACTTC. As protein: CASGRFQETQYF.

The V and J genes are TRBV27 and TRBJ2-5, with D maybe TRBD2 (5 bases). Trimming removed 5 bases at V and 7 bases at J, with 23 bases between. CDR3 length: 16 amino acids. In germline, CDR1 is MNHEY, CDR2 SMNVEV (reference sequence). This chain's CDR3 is CASSVGPSLWSGTQYF. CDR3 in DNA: TGTGCCAGCAGTGTAGGGCCTAGCCTTTGGTCGGGGACCCAGTACTTC.

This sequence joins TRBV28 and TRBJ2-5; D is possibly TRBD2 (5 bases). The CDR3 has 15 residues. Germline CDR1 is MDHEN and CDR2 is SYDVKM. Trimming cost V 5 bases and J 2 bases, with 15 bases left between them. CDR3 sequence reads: CASSLAMTTQETQYF. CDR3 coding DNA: TGTGCCAGCAGTCTTGCTATGACTACACAAGAGACCCAGTACTTC.

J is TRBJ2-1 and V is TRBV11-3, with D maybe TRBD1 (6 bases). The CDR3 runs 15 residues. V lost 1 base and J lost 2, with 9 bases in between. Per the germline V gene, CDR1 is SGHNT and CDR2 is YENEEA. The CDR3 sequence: CASSLGQATYNEQFF. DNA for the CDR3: TGTGCCAGCAGCTTAGGACAGGCCACCTACAATGAGCAGTTCTTC.

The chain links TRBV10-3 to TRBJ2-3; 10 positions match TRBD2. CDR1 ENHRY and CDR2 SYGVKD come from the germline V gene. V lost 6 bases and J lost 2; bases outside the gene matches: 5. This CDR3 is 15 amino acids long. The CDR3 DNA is TGTGCCATCAGCCAGACTAGCGGGTTCACAGATACGCAGTATTTT. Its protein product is CAISQTSGFTDTQYF.

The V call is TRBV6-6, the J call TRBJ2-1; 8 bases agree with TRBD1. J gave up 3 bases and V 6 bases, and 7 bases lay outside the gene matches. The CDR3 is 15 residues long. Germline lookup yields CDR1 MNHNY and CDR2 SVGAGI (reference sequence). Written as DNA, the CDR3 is TGTGCCAGCAGCCTGGGACAGGAGAACTACAATGAGCAGTTCTTC. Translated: CASSLGQENYNEQFF.

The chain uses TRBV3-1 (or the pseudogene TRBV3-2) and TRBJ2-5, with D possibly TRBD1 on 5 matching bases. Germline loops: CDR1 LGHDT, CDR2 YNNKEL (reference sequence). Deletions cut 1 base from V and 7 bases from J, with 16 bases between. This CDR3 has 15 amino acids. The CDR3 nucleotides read TGTGCCAGCAGCCAAGTCACAGTAAAAAGGGGGACCCAGTACTTC. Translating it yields CASSQVTVKRGTQYF.

The CDR3 region is CSVRQGYGYTF. The CDR3, as DNA: TGCAGCGTTCGACAGGGGTATGGCTACACCTTC. The V gene is TRBV29-1, the J gene TRBJ1-2; TRBD1 aligns across 8 bases. The CDR3 is made up of 11 amino acids. Germline CDR1 is SQVTM and CDR2 is ANQGSEA. V lost 5 bases, J lost 5 bases, and 1 base stayed unmatched.

The CDR3 coding sequence is TGTGCCAGCAGCCAAGATGGCGCTGAAGAGACCCAGTACTTC. It codes for CASSQDGAEETQYF. The chain recombines TRBV3-1 (or the pseudogene TRBV3-2) with TRBJ2-5; D gene unclear. The CDR3 is made up of 14 amino acids. Germline CDR1 and CDR2: LGHDT and YNNKEL (reference sequence). V was trimmed by 0 bases and J by 3 bases, leaving 8 bases between them.

The CDR3 loop reads CASSIIVTAQGEKLFF. The CDR3 bases are TGTGCCAGTAGTATAATAGTGACAGCCCAGGGGGAAAAACTGTTTTTT. The rearrangement joins TRBV19 to TRBJ1-4, with a weak D call TRBD1 (6 bases). The CDR3 has 16 amino acids. CDR1 and CDR2 (germline): LNHDA, SQIVND (reference sequence). With 2 bases removed from V and 8 bases from J, the gap between germline ends came to 18 bases. The entire variable domain, with the rest obtained from reference TRBV19 and TRBJ1-4, is as follows: DGGITQSPKYLFRKEGQNVTLSCEQNLNHDAMYWYRQDPGQGLRLIYYSQIVNDFQKGDIAEGYSVSREKKESFPLTVTSAQKNPTAFYLCASSIIVTAQGEKLFFGSGTQLSVL.